These 8 T cell receptor beta chains were sequenced from one sample in a study of cytomegalovirus exposure and HLA in healthy donors. PCR amplification relied on 60 Vbeta primers (plus 13 Jbeta primers). The assay was immunoSEQ multiplex PCR, and TCRdb's table has in-frame clones only and misses some. This table has 140,000 to 150,000 clones, under 90% appearing once. Sequencing was carried out using PBMCs. The receptors shown here come from a man between 35 and 55 years old in good health and CMV-seronegative.

The chain uses TRBV5-1 and TRBJ2-5; 11 bases align to TRBD1. The V gene's germline CDR1 is SGHRS and CDR2 YFSETQ. V shed 4 bases and J 5 bases; nucleotides not matched to a gene: 10. CDR3 length equals 16 residues. CDR3 DNA sequence: TGCGCCAGCAGCCCCGGGGACAGGGGGATAAGGGAGACCCAGTACTTC. Translated, it gives CASSPGDRGIRETQYF.

The chain combines TRBV6-5 with TRBJ1-2; 7 nucleotides align to TRBD1. The CDR3 length is 13 residues. The V gene's germline CDR1 is MNHEY and CDR2 SVGAGI. Germline trimming cut 6 bases from V and 5 bases from J; bases unmatched to any gene: 6. The CDR3 sequence: CASSRTGEYGYTF. CDR3 nucleotides: TGTGCCAGCAGCCGGACAGGAGAATATGGCTACACCTTC.

The rearrangement joins TRBV18 to TRBJ2-7; unclear D gene. The V and J ends lost 6 bases and 3 bases respectively, with 6 bases between them. The CDR3 is made up of 11 amino acids. Germline V lookup: CDR1 KGHSH, CDR2 LQKENI. This chain's CDR3 is CASSQFYEQYF. Here the CDR3 DNA reads TGTGCCAGCTCTCAGTTCTACGAGCAGTACTTC.

The chain couples TRBV7-8 to TRBJ1-5, with 8 nucleotides matching TRBD1. The CDR3 is 15 amino acids. The V segment lost 5 bases and the J segment 1 base; nucleotides outside the gene matches: 4. Germline loops: CDR1 SGHVS, CDR2 FQNEAQ. The CDR3 nucleotides read TGTGCCAGCAGCGCCACAGGGGGAAGCAATCAGCCCCAGCATTTT. This translates into CASSATGGSNQPQHF.

The rearrangement uses TRBV7-8 and TRBJ1-5, with 7 bases matching TRBD1. The CDR3 covers 18 residues. Looked up from germline, CDR1 is SGHVS and CDR2 is FQNEAQ. The V and J ends lost 1 base and 3 bases, in that order; junction bases with no gene match: 12. CDR3 in DNA: TGTGCCAGCAGCTTAGGGGACAGCCCTACAAGCATCAATCAGCCCCAGCATTTT. It yields the protein CASSLGDSPTSINQPQHF.

This chain uses TRBV10-2 with TRBJ2-1, with 10 bases identical to TRBD2. This CDR3 region has 14 residues. Germline lookup yields CDR1 WSHSY and CDR2 SAAADI. Trimming cost V 6 bases and J 11 bases; bases outside gene matches: 10. CDR3 sequence reads: CASRGPSGGAQQFF. The CDR3 DNA follows: TGCGCCAGCAGAGGCCCCAGCGGGGGGGCGCAGCAGTTCTTC.

This chain links TRBV28 with TRBJ2-2; maybe TRBD1 (6 bases). Germline CDR1 is MDHEN and CDR2 is SYDVKM. This CDR3 has 16 residues. Trimming shortened V by 4 bases and J by 5 bases, and 17 bases separated the two germline ends. This CDR3 is CASSSPTGGSTGELFF. CDR3 DNA sequence: TGTGCCAGCAGTTCTCCGACTGGGGGCAGTACCGGGGAGCTGTTTTTT.

The gene calls are TRBV7-2 and TRBJ1-5; TRBD1 matches 8 bases. The CDR3 is 15 amino acids. Germline V gene sequence: CDR1 SGHTA, CDR2 FQGNSA. After removal of 6 bases from V and 4 bases from J, the junction contained 8 bases not matched to a gene. The CDR3 DNA reads TGTGCCAGCAGAGTGGACAGGGCGACAAATCAGCCCCAGCATTTT. Translating it yields CASRVDRATNQPQHF.